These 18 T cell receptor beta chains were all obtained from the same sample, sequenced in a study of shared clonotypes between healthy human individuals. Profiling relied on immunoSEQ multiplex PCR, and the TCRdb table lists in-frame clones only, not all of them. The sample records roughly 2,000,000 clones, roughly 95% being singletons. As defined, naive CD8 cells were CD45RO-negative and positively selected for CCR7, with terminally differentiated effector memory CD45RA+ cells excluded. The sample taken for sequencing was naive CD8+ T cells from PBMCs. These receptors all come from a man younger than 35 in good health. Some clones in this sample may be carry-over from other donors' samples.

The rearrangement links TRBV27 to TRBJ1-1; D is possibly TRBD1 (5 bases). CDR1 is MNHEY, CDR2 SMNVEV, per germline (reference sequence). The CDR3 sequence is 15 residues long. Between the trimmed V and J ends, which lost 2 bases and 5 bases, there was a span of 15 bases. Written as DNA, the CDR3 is TGTGCCAGCAGTTTAAGGCAGGCATGGGGGACTGAAGCTTTCTTT. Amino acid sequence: CASSLRQAWGTEAFF.

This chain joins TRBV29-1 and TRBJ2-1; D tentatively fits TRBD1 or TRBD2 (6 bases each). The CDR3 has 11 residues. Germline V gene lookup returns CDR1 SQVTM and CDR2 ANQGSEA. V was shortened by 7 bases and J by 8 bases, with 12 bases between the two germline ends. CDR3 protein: CSAFGGYEQFF. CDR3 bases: TGCAGCGCCTTCGGGGGCTATGAGCAGTTCTTC.

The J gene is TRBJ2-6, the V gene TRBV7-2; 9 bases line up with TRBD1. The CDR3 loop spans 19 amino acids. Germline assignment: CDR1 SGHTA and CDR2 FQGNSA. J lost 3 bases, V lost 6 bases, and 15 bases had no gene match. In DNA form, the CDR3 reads TGTGCCAGCAGGAAGTACCCGGGACAGGGAAGTTTTGGGGCCAACGTCCTGACTTTC. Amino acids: CASRKYPGQGSFGANVLTF.

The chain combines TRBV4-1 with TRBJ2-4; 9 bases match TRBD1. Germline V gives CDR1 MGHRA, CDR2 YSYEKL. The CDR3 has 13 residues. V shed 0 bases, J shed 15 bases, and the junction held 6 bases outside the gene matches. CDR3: CASSQEGDRERYF. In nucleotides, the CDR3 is TGCGCCAGCAGCCAAGAGGGGGACAGGGAGAGGTACTTC.

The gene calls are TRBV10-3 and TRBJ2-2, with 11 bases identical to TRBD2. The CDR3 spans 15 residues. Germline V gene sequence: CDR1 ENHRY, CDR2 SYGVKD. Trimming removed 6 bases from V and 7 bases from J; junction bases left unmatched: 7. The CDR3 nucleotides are TGTGCCATCAGGACCGGGACTAGCGGTCGCGGGGAGCTGTTTTTT. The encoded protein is CAIRTGTSGRGELFF.

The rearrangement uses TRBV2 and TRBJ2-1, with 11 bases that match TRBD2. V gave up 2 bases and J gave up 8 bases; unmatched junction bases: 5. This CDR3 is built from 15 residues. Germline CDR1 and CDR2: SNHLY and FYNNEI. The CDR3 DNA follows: TGTGCCAGCAGTGAATTAGGACTAGCGGGTCATGAGCAGTTCTTC. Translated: CASSELGLAGHEQFF.

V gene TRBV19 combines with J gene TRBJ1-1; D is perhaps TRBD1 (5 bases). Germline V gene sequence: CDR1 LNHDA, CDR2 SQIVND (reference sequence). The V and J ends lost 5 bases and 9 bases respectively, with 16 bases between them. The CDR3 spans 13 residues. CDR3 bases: TGTGCCAGTAGTCCACCGGGGCCAGTGAAAGCTTTCTTT. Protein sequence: CASSPPGPVKAFF.

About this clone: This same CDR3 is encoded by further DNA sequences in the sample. The CDR3 protein is CASSPGVGGLQETQYF. In nucleotides, the CDR3 is TGTGCCAGCTCACCAGGGGTGGGAGGCCTACAAGAGACCCAGTACTTC. The chain has TRBV18 and TRBJ2-5; TRBD2 might be the D (6 bases). The V gene lost 2 bases and the J gene lost 2 bases, with 15 bases spanning the gap. CDR1 is KGHSH and CDR2 is LQKENI in the germline V gene. The CDR3 covers 16 residues.

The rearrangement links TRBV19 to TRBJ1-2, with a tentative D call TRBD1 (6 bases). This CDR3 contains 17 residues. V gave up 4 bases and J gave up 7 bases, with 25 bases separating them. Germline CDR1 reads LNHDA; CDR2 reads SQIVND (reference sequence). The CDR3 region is CASSTGVVLGPYGGYTF. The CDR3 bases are TGTGCCAGTAGTACAGGGGTCGTTTTGGGCCCATATGGTGGCTACACCTTC. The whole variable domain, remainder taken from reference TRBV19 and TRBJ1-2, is DGGITQSPKYLFRKEGQNVTLSCEQNLNHDAMYWYRQDPGQGLRLIYYSQIVNDFQKGDIAEGYSVSREKKESFPLTVTSAQKNPTAFYLCASSTGVVLGPYGGYTFGSGTRLTVV.

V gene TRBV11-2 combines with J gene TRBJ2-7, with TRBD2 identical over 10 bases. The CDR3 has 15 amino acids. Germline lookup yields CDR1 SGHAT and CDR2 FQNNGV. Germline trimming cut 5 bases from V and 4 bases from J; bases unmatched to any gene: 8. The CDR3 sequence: CASSAEAGGVYEQYF. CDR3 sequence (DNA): TGTGCCAGCAGCGCCGAAGCGGGAGGGGTGTACGAGCAGTACTTC.

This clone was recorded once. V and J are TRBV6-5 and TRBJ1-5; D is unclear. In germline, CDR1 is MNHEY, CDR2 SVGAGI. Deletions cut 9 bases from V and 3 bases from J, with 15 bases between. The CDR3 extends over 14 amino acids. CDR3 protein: CASRTLGANQPQHF. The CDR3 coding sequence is TGTGCCAGTAGAACACTCGGCGCCAATCAGCCCCAGCATTTT.

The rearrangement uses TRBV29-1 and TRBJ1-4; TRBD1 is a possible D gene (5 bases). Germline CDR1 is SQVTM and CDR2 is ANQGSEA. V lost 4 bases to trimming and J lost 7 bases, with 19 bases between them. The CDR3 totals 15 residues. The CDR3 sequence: CSVVFAGTAGEKLFF. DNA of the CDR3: TGCAGCGTTGTCTTCGCCGGGACGGCCGGTGAAAAACTGTTTTTT.

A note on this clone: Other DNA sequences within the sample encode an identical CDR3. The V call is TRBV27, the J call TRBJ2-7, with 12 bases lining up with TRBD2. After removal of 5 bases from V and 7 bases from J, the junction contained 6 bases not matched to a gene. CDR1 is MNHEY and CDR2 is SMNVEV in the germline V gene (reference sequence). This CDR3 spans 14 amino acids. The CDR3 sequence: CASSPGLAGREQYF. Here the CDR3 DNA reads TGTGCCAGCAGTCCAGGACTAGCGGGAAGAGAGCAGTACTTC.

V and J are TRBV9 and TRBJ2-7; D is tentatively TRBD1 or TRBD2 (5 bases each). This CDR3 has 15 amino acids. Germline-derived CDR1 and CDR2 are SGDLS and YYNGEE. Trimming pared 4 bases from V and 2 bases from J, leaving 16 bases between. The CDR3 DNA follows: TGTGCCAGCAGCCCCCGGGGCGGGCATGCCTACGAGCAGTACTTC. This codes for CASSPRGGHAYEQYF.

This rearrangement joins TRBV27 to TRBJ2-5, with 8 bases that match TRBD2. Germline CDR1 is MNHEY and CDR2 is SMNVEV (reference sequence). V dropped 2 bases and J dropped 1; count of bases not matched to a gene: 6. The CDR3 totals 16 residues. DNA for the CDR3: TGTGCCAGCAGTTTAACAAGCGGGAGCGGCCAAGAGACCCAGTACTTC. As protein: CASSLTSGSGQETQYF.

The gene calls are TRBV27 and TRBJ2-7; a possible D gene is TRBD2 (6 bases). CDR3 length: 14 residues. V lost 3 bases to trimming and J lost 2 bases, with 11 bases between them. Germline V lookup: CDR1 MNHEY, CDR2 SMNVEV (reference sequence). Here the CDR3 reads CASSFGGDAYEQYF. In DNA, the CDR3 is TGTGCCAGCAGTTTTGGCGGGGATGCCTACGAGCAGTACTTC.

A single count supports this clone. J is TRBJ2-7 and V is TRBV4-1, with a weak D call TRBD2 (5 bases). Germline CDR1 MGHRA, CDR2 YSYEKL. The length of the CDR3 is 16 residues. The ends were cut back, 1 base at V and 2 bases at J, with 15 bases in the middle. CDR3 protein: CASSQGLAGYPYEQYF. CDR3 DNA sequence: TGCGCCAGCAGCCAAGGGTTGGCGGGTTACCCCTACGAGCAGTACTTC.

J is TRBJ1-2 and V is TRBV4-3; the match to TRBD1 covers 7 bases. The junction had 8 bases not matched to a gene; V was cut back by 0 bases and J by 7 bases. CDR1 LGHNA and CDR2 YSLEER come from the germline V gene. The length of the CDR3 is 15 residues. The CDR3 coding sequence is TGCGCCAGCAGCCAAGACGTGCAGGGGGAGTCTGGCTACACCTTC. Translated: CASSQDVQGESGYTF.